At least ten counts were recorded for the clone carrying this T cell receptor (beta chain). The data originate from a study of T cells in Graves' hyperthyroidism and ophthalmopathy. Amplified regions were TCR beta CDR3 sequences from RNA transcripts. First-round RT-PCR targeting the TCR CDR3 was performed with the HTBI primer set. MiXCR was run by TCRdb on the multiplex PCR reads, yielding one entry per CDR3 protein. The repertoire includes roughly 200,000 distinct CDR3 sequences, about 18% of them detected once, and about two fifths sits in the top ten. Germline V gives CDR1 GTSNPN, CDR2 SVGIG (reference sequence). The CDR3 is 16 amino acids. J was trimmed by 3 bases and V by 5 bases; bases with no gene match: 9.

The chain combines TRBV30 with TRBJ2-5; TRBD2 matches at 13 bases. Sequenced: blood. This clonotype was sampled from a man aged 35 to 55 with Graves' hyperthyroidism. The CDR3 DNA sequence: TGTGCCTGGCGACGACTAGCGGGGGGAATCGAAGAGACCCAGTACTTC. Translating it yields CAWRRLAGGIEETQYF.